This passage covers 2 T cell receptor beta chains from one sample sequenced in a study of beta chain features in type 1 diabetes. Findings of the study overall: The study found moderately but significantly shorter TCRB CDR3s in all four CD4+ subsets of Type 1 diabetes patients.

Expressed TCRB transcripts were sequenced because the entire RNA isolate underwent reverse transcription. TCRdb's copy holds only in-frame clones and misses some; the assay was immunoSEQ multiplex PCR. The sample has approximately 58,000 clones, about 64% seen once; the top ten hold approximately 0.29%. The antigens of these receptors remain unknown. The sequencing input was stem cell memory CD4+ T cells from blood. The receptors were sampled from a woman aged 25-40 years with type 1 diabetes.

The chain couples TRBV6-5 to TRBJ1-2; no firm D call. Germline lookup yields CDR1 MNHEY and CDR2 SVGAGI. V lost 0 bases and J 2 bases, leaving 4 bases between the germline ends. The CDR3 has 13 amino acids. CDR3 region: CASSYSRNYGYTF. For the CDR3, the DNA is TGTGCCAGCAGTTACTCCAGAAACTATGGCTACACCTTC.

DNA of the CDR3: TGTGCCAGCAGCTTAGGTTCAGCTAGGACGCAGTATTTT. Amino acid sequence: CASSLGSARTQYF. The rearrangement links TRBV7-9 to TRBJ2-3; D is ambiguous. CDR3 length: 13 residues. Germline V lookup: CDR1 SEHNR, CDR2 FQNEAQ (reference sequence). V was trimmed by 1 base and J by 9 bases, leaving 11 bases between them.